This T cell receptor (beta chain) was sequenced for a study of blood T cell repertoires in COVID-19. The assay was immunoSEQ multiplex PCR, and TCRdb's table has in-frame clones only and misses some. The table records approximately 210,000 clones, approximately 80% of them present only once. The CDR3 is 15 amino acids. Trimming took 5 bases from V and 0 from J, leaving 14 bases between them. Germline loops: CDR1 SGHVS, CDR2 FNYEAQ. V and J are TRBV7-6 and TRBJ2-7; maybe TRBD2 (5 bases). This clonotype originated in a man aged 25-45 years with acute COVID-19. The sequenced sample consisted of PBMCs or T cells enriched from blood (not recorded which). The CDR3 region has the DNA TGTGCCAGCAGCCCCTCACCGGGAAGCTCCTACGAGCAGTACTTC. This encodes CASSPSPGSSYEQYF.